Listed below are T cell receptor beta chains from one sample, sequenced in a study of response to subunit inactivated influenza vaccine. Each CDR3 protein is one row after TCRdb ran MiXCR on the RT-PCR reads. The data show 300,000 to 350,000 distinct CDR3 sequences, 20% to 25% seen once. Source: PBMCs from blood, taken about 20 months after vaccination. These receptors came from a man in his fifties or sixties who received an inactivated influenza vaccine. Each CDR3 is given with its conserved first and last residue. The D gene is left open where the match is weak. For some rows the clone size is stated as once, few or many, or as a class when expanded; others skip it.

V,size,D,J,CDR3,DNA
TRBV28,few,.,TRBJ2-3,CASSLSPWFQGPGPYSTDTQYF,TGTGCCAGCAGTTTATCTCCCTGGTTCCAAGGTCCCGGGCCCTATAGCACAGATACGCAGTATTTT
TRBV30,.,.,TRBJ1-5,CAWSRGLEAQHF,TGTGCCTGGAGTCGAGGACTGGAGGCCCAGCATTTT
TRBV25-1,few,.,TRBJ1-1,CASNLPMTGGVTEAFF,TGTGCCAGCAATCTCCCGATGACAGGCGGGGTCACTGAAGCTTTCTTT
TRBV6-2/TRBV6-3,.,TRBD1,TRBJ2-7,CATYSGQGNYEQYF,TGTGCCACCTACTCGGGACAGGGGAATTACGAGCAGTACTTC
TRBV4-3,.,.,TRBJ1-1,CASSQDSALNTEAFF,TGCGCCAGCAGCCAAGATAGCGCCCTGAACACTGAAGCTTTCTTT
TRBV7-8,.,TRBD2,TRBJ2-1,CASSLVERGYSYNEQFF,TGTGCCAGCAGCTTAGTCGAGCGGGGCTATTCCTACAATGAGCAGTTCTTC
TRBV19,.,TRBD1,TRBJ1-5,CASSPQGGQPQHF,TGTGCCAGTAGCCCTCAGGGGGGTCAGCCCCAGCATTTT
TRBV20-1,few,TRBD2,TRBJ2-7,CSAASIAGEHEQYF,TGCAGTGCCGCCTCGATAGCGGGAGAACACGAGCAGTACTTC
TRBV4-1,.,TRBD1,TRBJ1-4,CASSRGTGGTGKLFF,TGCGCCAGCAGCCGCGGGACAGGGGGAACTGGAAAACTGTTTTTT
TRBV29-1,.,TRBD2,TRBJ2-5,CSVVPGLVPETQYF,TGCAGCGTCGTTCCGGGACTAGTCCCAGAGACCCAGTACTTC
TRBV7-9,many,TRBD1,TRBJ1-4,CASSLKTGTNEKLFF,TGTGCCAGCAGTCTAAAGACAGGGACTAATGAAAAACTGTTTTTT
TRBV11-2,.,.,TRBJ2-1,CASSTFEGLVSYNEQFF,TGTGCCAGCAGCACCTTTGAAGGGCTAGTGTCCTACAATGAGCAGTTCTTC
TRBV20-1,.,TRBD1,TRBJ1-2,CSAGTANYGYTF,TGCAGTGCTGGGACAGCGAACTATGGCTACACCTTC
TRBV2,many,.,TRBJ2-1,CASRIGTYNEQFF,TGTGCCAGCAGGATCGGGACTTACAATGAGCAGTTCTTC
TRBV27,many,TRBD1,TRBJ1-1,CASSLGQGAFTEAFF,TGTGCCAGCAGTTTAGGGCAGGGGGCTTTCACTGAAGCTTTCTTT
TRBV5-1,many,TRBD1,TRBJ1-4,CASSTTGTVDNEKLFF,TGCGCCAGCAGCACAACCGGGACAGTAGATAATGAAAAACTGTTTTTT
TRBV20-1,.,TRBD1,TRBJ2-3,CSARTRGRLDTQYF,TGCAGTGCTAGAACCAGGGGGCGCTTGGATACGCAGTATTTT
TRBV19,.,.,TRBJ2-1,CASSIYPTARSNEEFF,TGTGCCAGTAGTATTTACCCCACGGCCAGGAGCAATGAGGAGTTCTTC
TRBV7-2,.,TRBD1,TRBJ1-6,CASSKTGADNSPLHF,TGTGCCAGCAGCAAGACAGGGGCGGATAATTCACCCCTCCACTTT
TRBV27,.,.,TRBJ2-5,CASSFGVQETQYF,TGTGCCAGCAGTTTTGGAGTTCAAGAGACCCAGTACTTC
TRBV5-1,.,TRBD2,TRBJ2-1,CASSKAGTSGYNEQFF,TGCGCCAGCAGCAAGGCCGGGACTAGCGGTTACAATGAGCAGTTCTTC
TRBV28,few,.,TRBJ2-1,CASSLGPGSGYNEQFF,TGTGCCAGCAGTTTAGGTCCAGGGTCGGGCTACAATGAGCAGTTCTTC
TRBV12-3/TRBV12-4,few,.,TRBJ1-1,CASRGDGNTEAFF,TGTGCCAGCAGGGGGGACGGAAACACTGAAGCTTTCTTT
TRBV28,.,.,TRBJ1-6,CASTPGNNSPLHF,TGTGCCAGCACTCCCGGGAACAATTCACCCCTCCACTTT
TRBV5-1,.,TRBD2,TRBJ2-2,CASEASGGKTGELFF,TGCGCCAGCGAGGCTAGCGGGGGGAAAACCGGGGAGCTGTTTTTT
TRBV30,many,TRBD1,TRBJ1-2,CAWTPGQGYGYTF,TGTGCCTGGACTCCGGGACAGGGTTACGGCTACACCTTC
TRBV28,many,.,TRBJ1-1,CASSLSRGNTEAFF,TGTGCCAGCAGTTTATCGAGGGGGAACACTGAAGCTTTCTTT
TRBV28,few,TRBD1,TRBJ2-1,CASIPGTGLYNEQFF,TGTGCCAGCATCCCCGGGACAGGGTTATACAATGAGCAGTTCTTC
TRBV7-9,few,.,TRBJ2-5,CASSSEGGTQETQYF,TGTGCCAGCAGCTCAGAAGGCGGGACCCAAGAGACCCAGTACTTC
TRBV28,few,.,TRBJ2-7,CASSLLPISSYEQYF,TGTGCCAGCAGTTTACTTCCTATCAGCTCCTACGAGCAGTACTTC
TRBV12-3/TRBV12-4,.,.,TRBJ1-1,CASSFYRTAREAFF,TGTGCCAGCAGTTTTTATAGGACAGCAAGAGAAGCTTTCTTT